The rows below give T cell receptor beta chains drawn from one sample of a study of spatial heterogeneity in lung cancer. MiXCR, run by TCRdb on the 5' RACE reads, gives a single entry per CDR3 protein. This sample has fewer than 20,000 distinct CDR3 sequences; 7% to 8% occur once, and the top ten carry 20% to 25%. The sequences come from lung tumor tissue, collected at surgery. These receptors were collected from a female donor with early-stage non-small cell lung cancer. Both conserved end residues are part of each CDR3. A D gene is named only where the DNA matches it firmly. Expanded clones get a size class; other rows say once, few or many, or leave the size out.

J gene | V gene | clone size | D gene | CDR3 protein | CDR3 DNA
TRBJ2-2 | TRBV5-1 | few | TRBD1 | CASTEQGTNTGELFF | TGCGCCAGCACAGAACAGGGGACGAACACCGGGGAGCTGTTTTTT
TRBJ1-5 | TRBV3-1 | many | NA | CASSLGTYSNQPQHF | TGTGCCAGCAGCCTCGGGACATATAGCAATCAGCCCCAGCATTTT
TRBJ2-5 | TRBV4-1 | many | NA | CASSQGGLYQETQYF | TGCGCCAGCAGCCAAGGGGGCCTGTACCAAGAGACCCAGTACTTC
TRBJ1-2 | TRBV30 | NA | TRBD1 | CAWSTGGSTGYTF | TGTGCCTGGTCTACAGGGGGGAGCACCGGCTACACCTTC
TRBJ1-1 | TRBV11-2 | many | NA | CASSPDGGGTEAFF | TGTGCCAGCAGCCCCGACGGGGGGGGCACTGAAGCTTTCTTT
TRBJ2-3 | TRBV6-5 | NA | TRBD2 | CASSYSAGLPGLDTQYF | TGTGCCAGCAGTTACTCGGCGGGACTACCGGGGCTCGATACGCAGTATTTT
TRBJ2-1 | TRBV3-1 | many | TRBD2 | CASSFNSGGIYNEQFF | TGTGCCAGCAGCTTTAATAGCGGGGGGATCTACAATGAGCAGTTCTTC
TRBJ2-7 | TRBV29-1 | many | NA | CSVGSHYKESYEQYF | TGCAGCGTTGGATCCCACTACAAAGAATCCTACGAGCAGTACTTC
TRBJ2-1 | TRBV15 | few | NA | CATSRDQSTPVIQFF | TGTGCCACCAGCAGAGATCAAAGTACTCCGGTAATCCAGTTCTTC
TRBJ1-2 | TRBV7-9 | few | TRBD1 | CASSSSRATGLRKGYTF | TGTGCCAGCAGCTCTAGTAGGGCGACAGGGCTAAGGAAGGGCTACACCTTC
TRBJ2-7 | TRBV29-1 | many | NA | CSVALALQQYF | TGCAGCGTTGCGCTAGCGCTCCAGCAGTACTTC
TRBJ2-5 | TRBV27 | NA | NA | CASSLWGQQETQYF | TGTGCCAGCAGTTTATGGGGGCAGCAAGAGACCCAGTACTTC
TRBJ1-2 | TRBV3-1 | medium-sized | TRBD1 | CASSRDRGRGGYTF | TGTGCCAGCAGCCGGGACAGGGGGCGCGGTGGCTACACCTTC
TRBJ2-3 | TRBV5-1 | many | NA | CASALGDTQYF | TGCGCCAGCGCTTTAGGAGATACGCAGTATTTT
TRBJ1-5 | TRBV6-1 | many | NA | CASSEYSDDYQPQHF | TGTGCCAGCAGTGAATATTCGGACGACTATCAGCCCCAGCATTTT
TRBJ2-7 | TRBV4-1 | NA | TRBD1 | CASSQVDRGSYEQYF | TGCGCCAGCAGCCAAGTAGACAGGGGATCCTACGAGCAGTACTTC
TRBJ2-3 | TRBV11-2 | many | TRBD2 | CASSLMLAGDSTQYF | TGTGCCAGCAGCTTAATGCTAGCGGGGGATTCTACGCAGTATTTT
TRBJ1-5 | TRBV28 | many | NA | CASREGRKVSQPQHF | TGTGCCAGCAGAGAAGGGAGGAAGGTTTCCCAGCCCCAGCATTTT
TRBJ2-1 | TRBV7-9 | many | NA | CASSFSYNEQFF | TGTGCCAGCAGCTTCTCCTACAATGAGCAGTTCTTC
TRBJ2-3 | TRBV3-1 | few | TRBD2 | CASSQLASGSTDTQYF | TGTGCCAGCAGCCAACTGGCTAGCGGGAGCACAGATACGCAGTATTTT
TRBJ1-1 | TRBV6-5 | few | TRBD1 | CASRLGQTGDEAFF | TGTGCCAGCAGACTGGGACAGACCGGAGATGAAGCTTTCTTT
TRBJ1-6 | TRBV6-2/TRBV6-3 | many | NA | CASTERSGASPLHF | TGTGCCAGCACCGAACGATCAGGAGCTTCACCCCTCCACTTT
TRBJ1-6 | TRBV6-5 | NA | NA | CASSYSQPSPLHF | TGTGCCAGCAGTTACTCCCAGCCTTCACCCCTCCACTTT
TRBJ1-6 | TRBV4-3 | many | TRBD1 | CASSPDRVASLHF | TGCGCCAGCAGCCCCGACAGGGTAGCGTCCCTCCACTTT
TRBJ2-5 | TRBV7-3 | many | NA | CASSFNRGGQETQYF | TGTGCCAGCAGCTTCAACAGGGGAGGCCAAGAGACCCAGTACTTC
TRBJ2-7 | TRBV6-5 | many | TRBD2 | CASSYSRGGRYQPYEQYF | TGTGCCAGCAGTTACTCGCGGGGGGGTCGCTATCAGCCCTACGAGCAGTACTTC
TRBJ2-7 | TRBV12-3/TRBV12-4 | many | NA | CASSFQPFSKQYF | TGTGCCAGCAGTTTCCAACCCTTTTCAAAGCAGTACTTC
TRBJ1-5 | TRBV10-3 | many | NA | CAISEGTPEPQHF | TGTGCCATCAGTGAGGGGACTCCGGAGCCCCAGCATTTT
TRBJ2-3 | TRBV24-1 | many | NA | CATSDSTGRTDTQYF | TGTGCCACCAGTGATTCCACGGGACGGACAGATACGCAGTATTTT
TRBJ2-2 | TRBV7-2 | many | TRBD1 | CASSPGTVTNTGELFF | TGTGCCAGCAGCCCCGGGACAGTTACGAACACCGGGGAGCTGTTTTTT
TRBJ2-5 | TRBV2 | few | TRBD1 | CASSPGTGRETQYF | TGTGCCAGCAGTCCCGGGACAGGGCGGGAGACCCAGTACTTC